Given below is one T cell receptor beta chain in context. There are 16 residues in the CDR3. The J segment lost 5 bases and the V segment lost 1 base, leaving 7 bases of the junction unmatched. CDR1 and CDR2 (germline): GTSNPN, SVGIG (reference sequence). The sample is drawn from a study of T cell changes during pregnancy in multiple sclerosis. Sequenced by immunoSEQ multiplex PCR; TCRdb stores in-frame clones only, minus some. The table lists around 130,000 clones, roughly 95% of them singletons. Sequencing used peripheral blood, obtained after pregnancy. The clonotype comes from a female donor with multiple sclerosis, enrolled in a pregnancy study. J is TRBJ2-1 and V is TRBV30, with 11 positions matching TRBD2. CDR3 amino acids: CAWSGVAGGLDNEQFF. Here the CDR3 DNA reads TGTGCCTGGAGTGGGGTAGCGGGAGGGCTTGACAATGAGCAGTTCTTC.